The next 29 T cell receptor beta chains were all read from a single sample in a study of T cell responses to AZD1222 COVID-19 vaccine. Data came from immunoSEQ multiplex PCR; TCRdb stores just in-frame clones and leaves some out. The sample carries 100,000 to 150,000 clones, 80% to 90% recorded once. Sample: peripheral blood, taken on day 0 of AZD1222 vaccination. The receptors were gathered from an adult in good health.

The CDR3 DNA is TGTGCCACCAGTGATGGTGTGGGGGCCTATGGCTACACCTTC. As protein: CATSDGVGAYGYTF. The chain joins TRBV24-1 to TRBJ1-2, with TRBD1 as a possible D gene (6 bases). Trimming removed 3 bases at V and 4 bases at J, with 11 bases between. CDR3 length: 14 amino acids. The germline CDR1 and CDR2 sequences are KGHDR and SFDVKD.

The rearrangement uses TRBV18 and TRBJ2-3; 9 bases line up with TRBD2. Trimming at V came to 6 bases and at J to 5 bases, leaving 15 bases not matched to a gene. Germline CDR1 KGHSH, CDR2 LQKENI. The CDR3 spans 17 residues. As DNA, the CDR3 is TGTGCCAGCTCGGACCTAGCGGGGTTATTGAGAAAAGATACGCAGTATTTT. As protein: CASSDLAGLLRKDTQYF.

This clone was seen only a few times. The chain combines TRBV10-3 with TRBJ1-2, with a tentative D call TRBD1 (6 bases). Deletions cut 4 bases from V and 8 bases from J, with 14 bases between. Germline V lookup: CDR1 ENHRY, CDR2 SYGVKD. The CDR3 length is 13 residues. CDR3: CAISAAGGPGYTF. CDR3 sequence (DNA): TGTGCCATCAGTGCCGCCGGGGGCCCGGGCTACACCTTC.

The chain carries TRBV5-1 and TRBJ2-7; the D gene is possibly TRBD1 (6 bases). With 0 bases removed from V and 3 bases from J, the gap between germline ends came to 10 bases. The CDR3 runs to 14 residues. Germline V gene data show CDR1 as SGHRS and CDR2 as YFSETQ. CDR3 protein: CASSLEGHSYEQYF. The CDR3 region has the DNA TGCGCCAGCAGCTTGGAGGGACACAGCTACGAGCAGTACTTC. Complete variable domain (other parts from reference TRBV5-1 and TRBJ2-7): KAGVTQTPRYLIKTRGQQVTLSCSPISGHRSVSWYQQTPGQGLQFLFEYFSETQRNKGNFPGRFSGRQFSNSRSEMNVSTLELGDSALYLCASSLEGHSYEQYFGPGTRLTVT.

The chain couples TRBV7-2 to TRBJ2-3; maybe TRBD2 (6 bases). This CDR3 contains 16 residues. Trimming pared 4 bases from V and 1 base from J, leaving 15 bases between. Germline V CDR1 and CDR2: SGHTA, FQGNSA. CDR3 nucleotide sequence: TGTGCCAGCAGCTCCCCCCTAGGAGGGCGCACAGATACGCAGTATTTT. Translating gives CASSSPLGGRTDTQYF.

This rearrangement joins TRBV9 to TRBJ2-2; 9 positions match TRBD1. Germline assignment: CDR1 SGDLS and CDR2 YYNGEE. There are 14 residues in the CDR3. Trimming removed 0 bases from V and 6 bases from J; junction bases left unmatched: 0. The DNA of the CDR3 is TGTGCCAGCAGCGTAGGGGACAGGGCCGGGGAGCTGTTTTTT. It codes for CASSVGDRAGELFF.

The sample holds one count of this clone. The chain couples TRBV10-2 to TRBJ1-4; perhaps TRBD1 as D (5 bases). The CDR3 loop spans 13 amino acids. V was cut by 10 bases and J by 0 bases, with 9 bases left in between. Germline V lookup: CDR1 WSHSY, CDR2 SAAADI. CDR3 sequence reads: CATAGTTNEKLFF. CDR3 sequence (DNA): TGCGCCACCGCAGGGACAACTAATGAAAAACTGTTTTTT.

This chain connects TRBV10-1 to TRBJ2-7, with D possibly being TRBD1 (6 bases). CDR1 and CDR2 from the germline V gene are WNHNN and SYGVQD (reference sequence). V was pared by 6 bases and J by 3 bases, with 15 bases between. The CDR3 runs 14 residues. CDR3 sequence: CASSTRDNFYEQYF. DNA of the CDR3: TGCGCCAGCAGCACCCGGGACAACTTCTACGAGCAGTACTTC.

The chain couples TRBV15 to TRBJ1-4; tentative D call: TRBD1 (5 bases). Germline CDR1 is LNHNV and CDR2 is YYDKDF (reference sequence). V dropped 6 bases and J dropped 0 bases, with 11 bases sitting between them. The CDR3 loop spans 15 amino acids. DNA for the CDR3: TGTGCCACCAGACGGGACCGCTCAACTAATGAAAAACTGTTTTTT. It encodes CATRRDRSTNEKLFF.

The chain uses TRBV2 and TRBJ1-1; D is ambiguous. Germline V gives CDR1 SNHLY, CDR2 FYNNEI. CDR3 length equals 13 residues. V was trimmed by 1 base and J by 4 bases, leaving 7 bases between them. Written as DNA, the CDR3 is TGTGCCAGCAGTGAAGGCGCTGCCACTGAAGCTTTCTTT. Translation gives CASSEGAATEAFF.

This chain joins TRBV5-6 and TRBJ1-1; 10 nucleotides align to TRBD1. Looked up from germline, CDR1 is SGHDT and CDR2 is YYEEEE. With V trimmed by 5 bases and J by 5 bases, 9 bases remained unmatched. The CDR3 has 15 residues. The CDR3 loop is CASRRDRGMWTEAFF. The DNA for the CDR3 is TGTGCCAGCAGGCGGGACAGGGGAATGTGGACTGAAGCTTTCTTT.

This clone was found a few times. V and J are TRBV5-1 and TRBJ2-1; 7 bases are shared with TRBD1. The CDR3 runs to 13 residues. Germline loops: CDR1 SGHRS, CDR2 YFSETQ. The V segment lost 4 bases and the J segment 7 bases; nucleotides outside the gene matches: 5. CDR3 sequence reads: CASSGGQVNEQFF. The CDR3 region has the DNA TGCGCCAGCAGCGGCGGACAGGTAAATGAGCAGTTCTTC.

This chain connects TRBV5-1 to TRBJ1-5; TRBD1 might be the D (5 bases). The V end was cut by 0 bases, the J end by 7 bases, with 17 bases between. Germline assignment: CDR1 SGHRS and CDR2 YFSETQ. The CDR3 runs 16 residues. This CDR3 reads CASSLAAGGAGQPQHF. The CDR3 bases are TGCGCCAGCAGCTTGGCCGCGGGAGGGGCCGGGCAGCCCCAGCATTTT.

In its sample, this clone was seen a few times. This sequence joins TRBV6-5 and TRBJ2-7; D unresolved. Germline lookup yields CDR1 MNHEY and CDR2 SVGAGI. The CDR3 is made up of 16 amino acids. V was cut by 4 bases and J by 3 bases, with 19 bases left in between. CDR3 region: CASSSTIGPSFYEQYF. The CDR3 region has the DNA TGTGCCAGCAGTTCCACGATCGGACCATCCTTCTACGAGCAGTACTTC.

The chain employs TRBV18 and TRBJ2-1, with a tentative D call TRBD1 (6 bases). This CDR3 spans 14 amino acids. V was clipped by 5 bases and J by 9 bases, with 17 bases between them. CDR1 and CDR2 (germline): KGHSH, LQKENI. CDR3 DNA sequence: TGTGCCAGCTCAGCCCGGCAGGCGGACAGTGAGCAGTTCTTC. This gives the protein CASSARQADSEQFF.

This sequence joins TRBV29-1 and TRBJ1-1; D is undetermined. V dropped 7 bases and J dropped 4 bases, with 16 bases sitting between them. The CDR3 spans 13 residues. In germline, CDR1 is SQVTM, CDR2 ANQGSEA. Written as DNA, the CDR3 is TGCAGCGCCGAGTCGGGAACCGGCACTGAAGCTTTCTTT. It yields the protein CSAESGTGTEAFF.

V gene TRBV9 combines with J gene TRBJ1-2, with TRBD1 matching 12 bases. CDR3 length: 17 amino acids. V lost 3 bases to trimming and J lost 5 bases; unmatched junction nucleotides: 11. Germline values: CDR1 SGDLS, CDR2 YYNGEE. CDR3 in amino acids: CASSGAGTGGGGYGYTF. The CDR3 DNA reads TGTGCCAGCAGCGGGGCCGGGACAGGGGGCGGTGGGTATGGCTACACCTTC.

The count of this clone is one. The chain employs TRBV2 and TRBJ2-3, with unresolved D. The CDR3 has 12 residues. V was pared by 6 bases and J by 0 bases, with 4 bases between. The germline V gene has CDR1 SNHLY and CDR2 FYNNEI. The CDR3 sequence is CASRISTDTQYF. The CDR3 DNA follows: TGTGCCAGCAGGATAAGCACAGATACGCAGTATTTT.

The chain recombines TRBV19 with TRBJ2-2; D possibly corresponds to TRBD2 (7 bases). Per the germline V gene, CDR1 is LNHDA and CDR2 is SQIVND (reference sequence). The ends were cut back, 1 base at V and 9 bases at J, with 12 bases in the middle. The CDR3 covers 14 residues. The CDR3 reads CASSIGGGARELFF. The CDR3 nucleotides are TGTGCCAGTAGTATAGGAGGGGGGGCCAGGGAGCTGTTTTTT. The full variable domain, rest sourced from reference TRBV19 and TRBJ2-2, is DGGITQSPKYLFRKEGQNVTLSCEQNLNHDAMYWYRQDPGQGLRLIYYSQIVNDFQKGDIAEGYSVSREKKESFPLTVTSAQKNPTAFYLCASSIGGGARELFFGEGSRLTVL.

This sequence joins TRBV18 and TRBJ1-1; D not certain. This CDR3 is built from 16 residues. In germline, CDR1 is KGHSH, CDR2 LQKENI. Between the trimmed V and J ends, which lost 1 base and 2 bases, there was a span of 14 bases. The CDR3 region is CASSPLRGIINTEAFF. The CDR3 DNA sequence: TGTGCCAGCTCACCACTCCGAGGGATAATAAACACTGAAGCTTTCTTT.

The gene calls are TRBV4-3 and TRBJ2-1, with D maybe TRBD1 (5 bases). This CDR3 region has 16 residues. The ends were cut back, 3 bases at V and 2 bases at J, with 14 bases in the middle. CDR1 and CDR2 (germline): LGHNA, YSLEER. In DNA, the CDR3 is TGCGCCAGCAGCCAGTTGGGGCAGGGTCCCTACAATGAGCAGTTCTTC. It yields the protein CASSQLGQGPYNEQFF.

V usage is TRBV5-1 and J usage is TRBJ1-2; D gene uncertain. The germline V and J ends were trimmed by 0 bases and 4 bases, with 16 bases remaining between them. CDR3 size: 16 residues. In germline, CDR1 is SGHRS, CDR2 YFSETQ. The CDR3 nucleotides read TGCGCCAGCAGCTTGGTCAGCCCACGGGCCGTCTATGGCTACACCTTC. This sequence encodes CASSLVSPRAVYGYTF.

J is TRBJ2-2 and V is TRBV27, with a weak D call TRBD2 (5 bases). Germline CDR1 and CDR2: MNHEY and SMNVEV (reference sequence). Trimming pared 2 bases from V and 6 bases from J, leaving 10 bases between. The CDR3 length is 14 residues. The CDR3 here is CASSLMSGSGELFF. CDR3 nucleotides: TGTGCCAGCAGTTTAATGTCGGGGTCCGGGGAGCTGTTTTTT.

Concerning this clone itself: Compared with germline, one end of the junction differs, possibly owing to a read error. This rearrangement joins TRBV2 to TRBJ1-1; maybe TRBD1 (6 bases). From germline, CDR1 is SNHLY and CDR2 FYNNEI. The CDR3 covers 16 residues. In DNA form, the CDR3 reads TGTGCCAGCAGTGAATGGGGGGCAGGTGGTAGTACTGGAGCTTTCTTT. It encodes CASSEWGAGGSTGAFF.

The rearrangement joins TRBV4-1 to TRBJ1-1; TRBD1 matches at 8 bases. Germline CDR1 MGHRA, CDR2 YSYEKL. The J segment lost 1 base and the V segment lost 1 base, leaving 8 bases of the junction unmatched. The CDR3 length is 17 residues. CDR3: CASSQADRGGSNTEAFF. Here the CDR3 DNA reads TGCGCCAGCAGCCAAGCCGACAGGGGAGGATCGAACACTGAAGCTTTCTTT.

V gene TRBV28 combines with J gene TRBJ1-1; possible D gene TRBD1, 5 bases. CDR3 length equals 15 residues. Germline V lookup: CDR1 MDHEN, CDR2 SYDVKM. The germline V and J ends were trimmed by 1 base and 4 bases, with 13 bases remaining between them. The chain's CDR3 is CASSLFQGFGTEAFF. The CDR3 DNA follows: TGTGCCAGCAGTTTATTTCAGGGTTTCGGCACTGAAGCTTTCTTT.

This clone was seen only once. The genes are TRBV5-1 and TRBJ2-1, with 7 bases that match TRBD1. The CDR3 spans 14 residues. V shed 0 bases and J 4 bases; nucleotides not matched to a gene: 1. The germline V gene has CDR1 SGHRS and CDR2 YFSETQ. CDR3 protein: CASSLVTGYNEQFF. The CDR3 DNA reads TGCGCCAGCAGCTTGGTGACAGGGTACAATGAGCAGTTCTTC.

The chain recombines TRBV5-1 with TRBJ2-7; TRBD1 might be the D (6 bases). Germline CDR1 SGHRS, CDR2 YFSETQ. V lost 0 bases, J lost 4 bases, and 14 bases lay in between. The CDR3 runs to 15 residues. The CDR3 loop is CASSLGGPREYEQYF. CDR3 DNA sequence: TGCGCCAGCAGCTTGGGGGGGCCCCGGGAATACGAGCAGTACTTC.

This clone was seen a handful of times. This chain connects TRBV6-2 or TRBV6-3 to TRBJ1-6, with TRBD1 matching 9 bases. In germline, CDR1 is MNHEY, CDR2 SVGEGT. V was pared by 6 bases and J by 8 bases, with 8 bases of the junction left unmatched. There are 15 residues in the CDR3. In DNA form, the CDR3 reads TGTGCCAGCAGCTCGACTGGACAGGGGTATTCACCCCTCCACTTT. It yields the protein CASSSTGQGYSPLHF.